What follows are 14 T cell receptor beta chains derived from one specimen sequenced in a study of CD8+ T cells in alopecia areata (dated by TCRdb to 2017 to 2018). Reading the label with the study, this specimen's time point is: baseline before oral tofacitinib. Receptor libraries were prepared by the immunoSEQ multiplex PCR assay. RNA was extracted from all samples and reverse transcribed into cDNA, which served as template for TCR sequencing. Sourced from immuneACCESS, this table was stored by TCRdb with only in-frame sequences that have V and J called. A share of the clones is absent; for the studies checked, an unresolved V gene accounts for under half, and the remainder has no known explanation. Across this sample there are some 120,000 clones, with over 50% seen only once. 4.5% of the sample is in the top ten clones. The material sequenced was CD4+ T cells sorted from blood, taken at week 0. These receptors all stem from a human donor with alopecia areata.

The V and J genes are TRBV7-7 and TRBJ2-5, with D possibly TRBD2 on 6 matching bases. CDR1 and CDR2 from the germline V gene are SSHAT and FNYEAQ (reference sequence). The CDR3 loop spans 14 amino acids. Trimming cost V 1 base and J 5 bases, with 11 bases left between them. This chain's CDR3 is CASSLVSRGETQYF. CDR3 coding DNA: TGTGCCAGCAGCTTAGTTTCCCGGGGGGAGACCCAGTACTTC.

This clone has more than one count but fewer than ten. The J gene is TRBJ2-3, the V gene TRBV7-2; 8 bases line up with TRBD2. The trim removed 4 bases at V and 4 bases at J, leaving 10 bases unmatched. CDR1 is SGHTA, CDR2 FQGNSA, per germline. The CDR3 spans 16 residues. The CDR3 coding sequence is TGTGCCAGCAGCTCAATGAGCGGGGGTCTATCAGATACGCAGTATTTT. This codes for CASSSMSGGLSDTQYF.

The rearrangement uses TRBV6-1 and TRBJ1-1, with D possibly TRBD1 on 5 matching bases. Trimming shortened V by 3 bases and J by 6 bases, and 14 bases separated the two germline ends. CDR1 is MNHNS and CDR2 is SASEGT in the germline V gene. CDR3 size: 14 residues. The CDR3 reads CASSDRRGNSEAFF. CDR3 coding DNA: TGTGCCAGCAGTGATCGGCGGGGGAATTCTGAAGCTTTCTTT.

By sample share, this clone is medium-sized. The DNA for the CDR3 is TGCGCCAGCAGCCAAGGAATGACGGAGGAGCAGTACTTC. Translated, it gives CASSQGMTEEQYF. This chain links TRBV4-1 with TRBJ2-7; no clear D gene. V lost 1 base to trimming and J lost 7 bases, with 11 bases between them. Germline values: CDR1 MGHRA, CDR2 YSYEKL. The CDR3 runs to 13 residues.

This chain joins TRBV6-5 and TRBJ2-1, with 7 bases matching TRBD1. This CDR3 has 14 residues. Trimming removed 9 bases from V and 5 bases from J; junction bases left unmatched: 10. Germline CDR1 reads MNHEY; CDR2 reads SVGAGI. In DNA form, the CDR3 reads TGTGCCAGTGGGATACCGGGACAGAACAATGAGCAGTTCTTC. It translates to CASGIPGQNNEQFF.

The gene calls are TRBV5-4 and TRBJ1-5; unclear D gene. V lost 0 bases and J lost 5, with 15 bases in between. Germline CDR1 reads SGHNT; CDR2 reads YYREEE (reference sequence). CDR3 length: 16 amino acids. Here the CDR3 reads CASSLDGQIDYQPQHF. In nucleotides, the CDR3 is TGTGCCAGCAGCTTGGATGGGCAGATCGACTATCAGCCCCAGCATTTT.

The V call is TRBV6-1, the J call TRBJ1-2; 9 nucleotides align to TRBD1. The CDR3 sequence is 13 residues long. Per germline, CDR1 MNHNS and CDR2 SASEGT. V was pared by 4 bases and J by 4 bases, with 1 base of the junction left unmatched. The CDR3 sequence is CASSGDRAYGYTF. The CDR3 DNA follows: TGTGCCAGCAGTGGGGACAGGGCCTATGGCTACACCTTC.

The rearrangement uses TRBV4-1 and TRBJ2-7; D is perhaps TRBD1 (6 bases). Germline V CDR1 and CDR2: MGHRA, YSYEKL. The CDR3 consists of 15 residues. V lost 1 base and J lost 2, with 12 bases in between. CDR3 loop: CASSQGTVKTYEQYF. DNA of the CDR3: TGCGCCAGCAGCCAAGGGACAGTAAAGACCTACGAGCAGTACTTC.

Only a few counts were recorded for this clone. The chain combines TRBV6-5 with TRBJ2-7; 9 bases agree with TRBD2. Germline CDR1 and CDR2: MNHEY and SVGAGI. The CDR3 length is 15 residues. The V gene end was trimmed by 8 bases and the J gene end by 1 base; junction bases not matched to a gene: 9. The CDR3 reads CASRGAGGLSYEQYF. Here the CDR3 DNA reads TGTGCCAGCCGAGGGGCGGGAGGGCTGTCCTACGAGCAGTACTTC.

This sequence joins TRBV5-4 and TRBJ2-5; D possibly corresponds to TRBD2 (6 bases). The DNA end favors TRBJ2-7, so the J call may be wrong. The CDR3 loop spans 15 amino acids. The germline gives CDR1 SGHNT, CDR2 YYREEE (reference sequence). CDR3 protein: CASSLGGTGDYEQYF. CDR3 coding DNA: TGTGCCAGCAGCTTGGGGGGGACTGGGGACTACGAGCAGTACTTC.

In this sample, this clone turned up a few times. The rearrangement links TRBV5-6 to TRBJ1-6; TRBD1 matches 9 bases. The CDR3 runs to 17 residues. V lost 0 bases and J lost 9; bases outside the gene matches: 10. The germline gives CDR1 SGHDT, CDR2 YYEEEE. The CDR3, as DNA: TGTGCCAGCAGCTTGGCCCGCGACAGGGGGATGGGTTCACCCCTCCACTTT. Amino acid sequence: CASSLARDRGMGSPLHF.

There are many counts of this clone. The chain has TRBV7-9 and TRBJ1-5; possibly TRBD1 for D (5 bases). Per the germline V gene, CDR1 is SEHNR and CDR2 is FQNEAQ (reference sequence). This CDR3 spans 15 amino acids. Trimming stripped 3 bases from V and 4 bases from J, with 13 bases between. The CDR3 protein is CASSLKGGVNQPQHF. The CDR3 DNA reads as TGTGCCAGCAGCTTGAAGGGAGGGGTAAATCAGCCCCAGCATTTT.

CDR3 DNA sequence: TGTGCCATCACACGGGGACTAGCCCCACTTCGCACAGATACGCAGTATTTT. Protein sequence: CAITRGLAPLRTDTQYF. The V and J genes are TRBV2 and TRBJ2-3; 9 nucleotides align to TRBD2. The CDR3 extends over 17 amino acids. Trimming cost V 10 bases and J 1 base; bases outside gene matches: 15. Germline loops: CDR1 SNHLY, CDR2 FYNNEI.

This clone was seen only once. Other DNA sequences within the sample encode an identical CDR3. V usage is TRBV4-1 and J usage is TRBJ1-2; maybe TRBD1 (5 bases). CDR3 size: 14 residues. Trimming left V 5 bases short and J 0 bases short, with 10 bases between. In germline, CDR1 is MGHRA, CDR2 YSYEKL. The CDR3 reads CASSTRQPNYGYTF. The CDR3 DNA follows: TGCGCCAGCAGCACCCGACAGCCTAACTATGGCTACACCTTC.